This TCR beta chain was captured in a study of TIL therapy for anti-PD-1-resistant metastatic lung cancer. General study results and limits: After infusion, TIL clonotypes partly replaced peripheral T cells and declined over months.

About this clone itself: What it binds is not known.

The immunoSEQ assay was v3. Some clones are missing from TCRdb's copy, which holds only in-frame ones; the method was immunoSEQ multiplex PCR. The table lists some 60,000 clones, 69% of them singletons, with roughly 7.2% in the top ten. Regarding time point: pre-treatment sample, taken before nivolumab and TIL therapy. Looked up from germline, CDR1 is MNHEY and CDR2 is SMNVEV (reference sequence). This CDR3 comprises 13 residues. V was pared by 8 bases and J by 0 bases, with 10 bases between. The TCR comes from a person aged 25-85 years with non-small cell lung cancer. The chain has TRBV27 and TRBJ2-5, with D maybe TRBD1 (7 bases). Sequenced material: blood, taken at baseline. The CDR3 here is CASRGTDQETQYF. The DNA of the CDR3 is TGTGCCAGCCGCGGGACAGACCAAGAGACCCAGTACTTC.